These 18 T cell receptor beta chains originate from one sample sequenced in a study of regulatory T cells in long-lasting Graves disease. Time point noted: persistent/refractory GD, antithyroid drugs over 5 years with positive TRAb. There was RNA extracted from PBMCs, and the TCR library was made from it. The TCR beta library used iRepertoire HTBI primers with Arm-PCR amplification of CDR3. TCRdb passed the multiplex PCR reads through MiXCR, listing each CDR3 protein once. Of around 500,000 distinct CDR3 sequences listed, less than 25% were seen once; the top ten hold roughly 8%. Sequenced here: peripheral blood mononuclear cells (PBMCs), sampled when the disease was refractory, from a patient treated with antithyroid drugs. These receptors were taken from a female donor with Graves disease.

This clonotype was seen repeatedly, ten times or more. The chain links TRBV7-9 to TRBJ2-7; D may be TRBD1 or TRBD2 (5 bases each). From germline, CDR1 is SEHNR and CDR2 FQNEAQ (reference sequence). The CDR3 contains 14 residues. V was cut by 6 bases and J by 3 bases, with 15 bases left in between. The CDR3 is CASSKGDGYYEQYF. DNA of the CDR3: TGTGCCAGCAGTAAAGGGGACGGGTACTACGAGCAGTACTTC.

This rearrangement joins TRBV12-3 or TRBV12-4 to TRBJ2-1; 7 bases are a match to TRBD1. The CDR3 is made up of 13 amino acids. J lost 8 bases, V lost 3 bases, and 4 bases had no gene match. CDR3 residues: CASSFNRGDEQFF. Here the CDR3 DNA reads TGTGCCAGCAGTTTCAACAGGGGCGATGAGCAGTTCTTC.

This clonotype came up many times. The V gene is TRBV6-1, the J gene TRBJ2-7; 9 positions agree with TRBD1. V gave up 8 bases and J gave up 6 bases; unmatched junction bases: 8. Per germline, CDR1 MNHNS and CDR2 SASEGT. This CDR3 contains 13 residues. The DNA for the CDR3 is TGTGCCAGCGGACCGGACAGGGGCGGCGAGCAGTACTTC. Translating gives CASGPDRGGEQYF.

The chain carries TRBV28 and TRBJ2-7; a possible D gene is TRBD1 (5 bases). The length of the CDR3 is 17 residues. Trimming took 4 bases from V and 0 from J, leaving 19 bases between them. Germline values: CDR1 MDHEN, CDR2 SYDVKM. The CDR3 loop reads CASSSWGDGRSSYEQYF. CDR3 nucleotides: TGTGCCAGCAGTTCTTGGGGCGACGGTCGTAGCTCCTACGAGCAGTACTTC.

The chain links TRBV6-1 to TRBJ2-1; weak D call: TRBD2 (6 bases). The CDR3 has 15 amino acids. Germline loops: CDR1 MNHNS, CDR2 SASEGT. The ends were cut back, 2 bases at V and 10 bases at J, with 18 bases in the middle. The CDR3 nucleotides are TGTGCCAGCAGTGAAACCGGGAGCCCCCCCCCCGAGCAGTTCTTC. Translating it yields CASSETGSPPPEQFF.

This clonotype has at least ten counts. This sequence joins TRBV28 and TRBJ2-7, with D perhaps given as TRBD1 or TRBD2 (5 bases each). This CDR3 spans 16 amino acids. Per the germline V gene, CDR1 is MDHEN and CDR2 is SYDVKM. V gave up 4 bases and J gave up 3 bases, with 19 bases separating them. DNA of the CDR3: TGTGCCAGCAGTTCCCCCACGTGGGGGACCAACTACGAGCAGTACTTC. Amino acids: CASSSPTWGTNYEQYF.

The CDR3 reads CASSLAIAGAYNEQFF. The CDR3 DNA is TGTGCCAGCAGCTTAGCGATAGCGGGGGCCTACAATGAGCAGTTCTTC. The chain uses TRBV7-9 and TRBJ2-1, with TRBD2 matching 9 bases. V was clipped by 0 bases and J by 2 bases; unmatched bases: 2. The V gene's germline CDR1 is SEHNR and CDR2 FQNEAQ (reference sequence). This CDR3 contains 16 residues.

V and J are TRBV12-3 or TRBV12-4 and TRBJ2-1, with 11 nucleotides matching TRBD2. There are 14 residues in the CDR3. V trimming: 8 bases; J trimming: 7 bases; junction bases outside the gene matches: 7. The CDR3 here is CASSAASGRNEQFF. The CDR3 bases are TGTGCCAGCTCAGCGGCTAGCGGGAGGAATGAGCAGTTCTTC.

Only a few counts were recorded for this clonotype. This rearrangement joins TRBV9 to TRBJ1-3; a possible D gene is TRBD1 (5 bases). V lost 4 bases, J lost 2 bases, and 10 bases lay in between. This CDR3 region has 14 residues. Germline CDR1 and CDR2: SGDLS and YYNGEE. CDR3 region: CASSPRGTGNTIYF. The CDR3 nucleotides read TGTGCCAGCAGCCCCCGGGGGACTGGAAACACCATATATTTT.

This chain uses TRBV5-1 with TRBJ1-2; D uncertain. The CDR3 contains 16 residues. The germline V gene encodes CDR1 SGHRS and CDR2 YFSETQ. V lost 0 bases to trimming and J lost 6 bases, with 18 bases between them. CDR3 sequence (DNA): TGCGCCAGCAGCTTGGTAAGCTGGGCTTCGCAGAATGGCTACACCTTC. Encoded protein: CASSLVSWASQNGYTF. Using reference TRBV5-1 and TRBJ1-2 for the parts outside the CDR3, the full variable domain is KAGVTQTPRYLIKTRGQQVTLSCSPISGHRSVSWYQQTPGQGLQFLFEYFSETQRNKGNFPGRFSGRQFSNSRSEMNVSTLELGDSALYLCASSLVSWASQNGYTFGSGTRLTVV.

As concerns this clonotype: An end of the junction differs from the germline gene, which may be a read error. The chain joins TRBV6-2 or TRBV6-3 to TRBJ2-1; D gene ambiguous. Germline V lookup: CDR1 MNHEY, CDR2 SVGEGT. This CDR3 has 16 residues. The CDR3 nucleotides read TGTGCCAGCAGTGACTCGGTCTCGAGCTCCTACAATGAGCAGTTCTTC. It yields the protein CASSDSVSSSYNEQFF.

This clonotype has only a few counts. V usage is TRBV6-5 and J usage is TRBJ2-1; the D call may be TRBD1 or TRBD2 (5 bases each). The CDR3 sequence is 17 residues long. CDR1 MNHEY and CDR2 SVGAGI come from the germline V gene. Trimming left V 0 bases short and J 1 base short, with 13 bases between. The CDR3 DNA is TGTGCCAGCAGTTACTCCATGGGACCGCTATCCTACAATGAGCAGTTCTTC. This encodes CASSYSMGPLSYNEQFF.

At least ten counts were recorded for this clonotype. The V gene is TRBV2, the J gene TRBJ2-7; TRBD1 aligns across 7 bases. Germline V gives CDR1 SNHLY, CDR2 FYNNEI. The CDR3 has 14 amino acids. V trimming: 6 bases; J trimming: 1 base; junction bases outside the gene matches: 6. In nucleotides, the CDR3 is TGTGCCAGCAGCGTAAGGGACAGATCCTACGAGCAGTACTTC. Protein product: CASSVRDRSYEQYF.

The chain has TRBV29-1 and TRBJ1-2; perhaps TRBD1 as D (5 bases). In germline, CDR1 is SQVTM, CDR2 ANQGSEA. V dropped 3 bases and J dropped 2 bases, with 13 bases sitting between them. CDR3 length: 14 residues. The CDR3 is CSVDFGTQNYGYTF. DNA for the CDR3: TGCAGCGTTGATTTCGGGACGCAGAACTATGGCTACACCTTC.

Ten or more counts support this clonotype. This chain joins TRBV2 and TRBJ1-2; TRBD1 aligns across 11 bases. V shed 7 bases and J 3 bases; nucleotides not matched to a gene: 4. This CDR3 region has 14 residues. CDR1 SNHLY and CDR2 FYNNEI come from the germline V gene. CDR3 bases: TGTGCCAGCACTAGGGACAGGGGGGACTATGGCTACACCTTC. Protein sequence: CASTRDRGDYGYTF.

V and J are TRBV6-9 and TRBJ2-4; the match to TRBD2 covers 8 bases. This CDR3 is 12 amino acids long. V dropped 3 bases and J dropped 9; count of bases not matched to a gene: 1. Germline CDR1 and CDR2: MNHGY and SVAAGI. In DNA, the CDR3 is TGTGCCAGCAGTTACGGGGGGGCCATTCAGTACTTC. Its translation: CASSYGGAIQYF.

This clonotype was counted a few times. The CDR3 protein is CASIKSRAFGGLNQPQHF. CDR3 DNA sequence: TGTGCCAGCATTAAGTCCCGGGCCTTTGGGGGTCTAAATCAGCCCCAGCATTTT. The chain links TRBV2 to TRBJ1-5; D perhaps matches TRBD1 (5 bases). Trimming stripped 7 bases from V and 4 bases from J, with 26 bases between. Per germline, CDR1 SNHLY and CDR2 FYNNEI. The CDR3 spans 18 residues.

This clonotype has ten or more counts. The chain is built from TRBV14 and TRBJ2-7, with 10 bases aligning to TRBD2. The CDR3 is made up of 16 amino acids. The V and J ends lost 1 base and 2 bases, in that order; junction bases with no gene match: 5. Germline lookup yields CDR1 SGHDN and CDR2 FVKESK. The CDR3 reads CASSQASGRVTYEQYF. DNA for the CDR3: TGTGCCAGCAGCCAAGCCAGCGGGAGGGTAACCTACGAGCAGTACTTC. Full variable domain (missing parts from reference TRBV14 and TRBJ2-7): EAGVTQFPSHSVIEKGQTVTLRCDPISGHDNLYWYRRVMGKEIKFLLHFVKESKQDESGMPNNRFLAERTGGTYSTLKVQPAELEDSGVYFCASSQASGRVTYEQYFGPGTRLTVT.